This T cell receptor beta chain was identified during a study of metastatic and nonmetastatic thyroid tumors (dated by TCRdb to about 2020). For context, the study as a whole: Repertoires from peripheral blood and from tumor or nodule tissue samples of malignant and benign thyroid patients were compared. The full study reports these points: In both blood and tumor samples, TCR beta diversity was reported to be significantly higher in malignant tumors than in benign nodules.

In regard to this clone: No antigen is known for it. This may stem from a read error, because a much larger clone lies one nucleotide away.

No patient had received any treatment before thyroid surgery. Using T-cell receptor beta sequencing, the study looked back at clinical samples from patients collected from about 2011 to 2018. The library was built by means of PCR. These reads were obtained on an Illumina HiSeq 4000. The TCR beta-chain CDR3 region of each patient was profiled by high-throughput sequencing. Under the source paper's analysis protocol: CDR3 differences across clinicopathological groups were used to build a classifier for discriminating distant-metastatic papillary thyroid cancer patients. The Shannon index was used to measure repertoire diversity, and the Morisita-Horn index was used to measure how similar tumor and blood repertoires were. TCRdb reanalyzed the raw reads on its own, using fastp at Q25 for trimming and MiXCR for clone calling, and kept in-frame beta chains. The V and J calls follow TCRdb's processing rather than the paper's. The sample data list 60,000 to 85,000 clones, and roughly 18% of these were observed just once. Roughly 13% of the sample is in the top ten clones.

The CDR3 spans 14 residues, from the cysteine through the phenylalanine. Only the CDR3 portion is preserved as DNA: 42 bases, with reading frame beginning at the first base. V loses 7 bases, J loses 5 bases, and the germline ends lie 18 bases apart. For CDR1 and CDR2, the germline V gene lists MNHNS and SASEGT. The receptor was derived from a female donor with papillary thyroid cancer or a benign thyroid nodule (not recorded which). Some clones in this sample may be carry-over from other donors' samples. Recombination connected TRBV6-1 to TRBJ2-7; TRBD2 is a weak D gene call, 6 bases matching. The specimen sequenced was blood. The CDR3 reads CASTQGGQGHEQYF. The nucleotide sequence is given as TGTGCCAGCACCCAAGGAGGGCAGGGCCACGAGCAGTACTTC.